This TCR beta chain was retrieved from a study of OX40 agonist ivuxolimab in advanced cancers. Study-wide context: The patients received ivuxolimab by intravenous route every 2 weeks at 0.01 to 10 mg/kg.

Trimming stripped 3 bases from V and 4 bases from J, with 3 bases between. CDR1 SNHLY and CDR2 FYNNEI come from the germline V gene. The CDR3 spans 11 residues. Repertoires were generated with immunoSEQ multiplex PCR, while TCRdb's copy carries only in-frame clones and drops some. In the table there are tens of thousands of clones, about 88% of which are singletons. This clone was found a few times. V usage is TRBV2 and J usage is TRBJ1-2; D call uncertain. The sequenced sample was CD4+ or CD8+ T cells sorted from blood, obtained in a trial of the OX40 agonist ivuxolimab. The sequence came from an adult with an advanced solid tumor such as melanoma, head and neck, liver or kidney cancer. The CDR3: CASSDGYGYTF. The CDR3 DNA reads TGTGCCAGCAGTGACGGCTATGGCTACACCTTC.